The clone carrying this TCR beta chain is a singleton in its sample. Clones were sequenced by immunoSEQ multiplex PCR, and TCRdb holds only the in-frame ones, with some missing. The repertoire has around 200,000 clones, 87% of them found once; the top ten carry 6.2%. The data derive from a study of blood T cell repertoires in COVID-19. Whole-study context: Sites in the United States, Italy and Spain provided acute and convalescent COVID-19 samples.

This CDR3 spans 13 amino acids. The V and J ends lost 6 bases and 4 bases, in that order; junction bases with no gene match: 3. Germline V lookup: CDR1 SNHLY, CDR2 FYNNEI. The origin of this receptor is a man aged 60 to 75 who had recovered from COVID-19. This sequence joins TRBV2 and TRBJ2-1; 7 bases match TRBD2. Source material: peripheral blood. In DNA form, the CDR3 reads TGTGCCAGCAGAGCGGGGTTTTACAATGAGCAGTTCTTC. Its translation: CASRAGFYNEQFF.